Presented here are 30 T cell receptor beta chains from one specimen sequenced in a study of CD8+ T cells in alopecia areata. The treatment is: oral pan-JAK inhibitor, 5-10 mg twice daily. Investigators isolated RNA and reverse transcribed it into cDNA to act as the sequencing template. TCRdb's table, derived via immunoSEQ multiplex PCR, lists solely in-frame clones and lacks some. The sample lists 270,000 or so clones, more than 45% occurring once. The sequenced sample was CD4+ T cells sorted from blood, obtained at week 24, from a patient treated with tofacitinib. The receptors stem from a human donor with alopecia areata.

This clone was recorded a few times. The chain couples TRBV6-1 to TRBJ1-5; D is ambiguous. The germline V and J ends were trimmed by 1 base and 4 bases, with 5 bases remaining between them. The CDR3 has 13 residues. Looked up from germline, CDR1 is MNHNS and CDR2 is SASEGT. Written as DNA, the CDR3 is TGTGCCAGCAGTGAAGGAACTAATCAGCCCCAGCATTTT. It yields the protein CASSEGTNQPQHF.

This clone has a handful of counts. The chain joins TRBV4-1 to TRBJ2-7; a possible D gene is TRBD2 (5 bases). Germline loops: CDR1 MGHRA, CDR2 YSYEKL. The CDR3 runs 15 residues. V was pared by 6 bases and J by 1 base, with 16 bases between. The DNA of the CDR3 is TGCGCCAGCAGACCGATTGCGAGGGCTTCCTACGAGCAGTACTTC. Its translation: CASRPIARASYEQYF.

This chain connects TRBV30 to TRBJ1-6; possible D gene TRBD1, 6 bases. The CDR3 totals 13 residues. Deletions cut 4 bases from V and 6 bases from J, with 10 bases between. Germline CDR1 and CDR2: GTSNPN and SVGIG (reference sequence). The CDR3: CAWKGESNSPLHF. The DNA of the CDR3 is TGTGCCTGGAAGGGGGAATCTAATTCACCCCTCCACTTT.

Here the CDR3 reads CASSLVVGTDTQYF. CDR3 DNA: TGTGCCAGCAGCTTGGTTGTGGGCACAGATACGCAGTATTTT. The chain joins TRBV5-6 to TRBJ2-3; D remains unclear. Trimming cost V 0 bases and J 1 base, with 6 bases left between them. The germline CDR1 and CDR2 sequences are SGHDT and YYEEEE. The CDR3 loop spans 14 amino acids.

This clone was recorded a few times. CDR3 amino acids: CASSLTGALTEAFF. CDR3 bases: TGTGCCAGCAGTTTAACGGGGGCGCTCACTGAAGCTTTCTTT. This chain connects TRBV27 to TRBJ1-1, with TRBD1 as a possible D gene (6 bases). This CDR3 spans 14 amino acids. Per germline, CDR1 MNHEY and CDR2 SMNVEV (reference sequence). Deletions cut 2 bases from V and 4 bases from J, with 11 bases between.

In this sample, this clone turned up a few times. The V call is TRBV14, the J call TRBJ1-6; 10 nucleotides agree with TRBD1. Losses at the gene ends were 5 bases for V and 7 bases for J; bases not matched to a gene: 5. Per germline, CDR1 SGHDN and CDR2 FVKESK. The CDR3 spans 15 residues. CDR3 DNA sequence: TGTGCCAGCAGCGCGACAGGGGGCGTAAATTCACCCCTCCACTTT. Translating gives CASSATGGVNSPLHF. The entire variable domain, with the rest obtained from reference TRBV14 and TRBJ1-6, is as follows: EAGVTQFPSHSVIEKGQTVTLRCDPISGHDNLYWYRRVMGKEIKFLLHFVKESKQDESGMPNNRFLAERTGGTYSTLKVQPAELEDSGVYFCASSATGGVNSPLHFGNGTRLTVT.

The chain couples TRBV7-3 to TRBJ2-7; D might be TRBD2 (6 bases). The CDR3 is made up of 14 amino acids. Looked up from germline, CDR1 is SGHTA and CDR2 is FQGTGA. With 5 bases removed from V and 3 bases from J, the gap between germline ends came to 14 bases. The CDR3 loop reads CASSLSGRGYEQYF. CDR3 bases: TGTGCCAGCAGCCTTAGCGGCCGGGGCTACGAGCAGTACTTC.

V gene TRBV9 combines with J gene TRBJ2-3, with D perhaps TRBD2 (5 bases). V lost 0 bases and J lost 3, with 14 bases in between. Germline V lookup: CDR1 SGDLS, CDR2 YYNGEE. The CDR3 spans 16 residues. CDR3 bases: TGTGCCAGCAGCGTAGAGGGAAGGAGAGGGACAGATACGCAGTATTTT. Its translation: CASSVEGRRGTDTQYF.

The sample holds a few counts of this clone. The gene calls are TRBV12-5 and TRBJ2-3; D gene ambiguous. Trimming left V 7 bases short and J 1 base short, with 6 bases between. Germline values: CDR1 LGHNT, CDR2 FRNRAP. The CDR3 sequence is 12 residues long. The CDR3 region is CASARGTDTQYF. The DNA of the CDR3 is TGTGCTAGTGCCCGGGGCACAGATACGCAGTATTTT.

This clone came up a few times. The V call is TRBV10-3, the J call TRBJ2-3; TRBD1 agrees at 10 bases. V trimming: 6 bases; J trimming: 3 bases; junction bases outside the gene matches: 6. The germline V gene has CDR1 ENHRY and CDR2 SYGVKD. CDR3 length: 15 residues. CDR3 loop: CAIRPTGGSTDTQYF. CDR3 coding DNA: TGTGCCATCAGACCGACAGGGGGCTCGACAGATACGCAGTATTTT.

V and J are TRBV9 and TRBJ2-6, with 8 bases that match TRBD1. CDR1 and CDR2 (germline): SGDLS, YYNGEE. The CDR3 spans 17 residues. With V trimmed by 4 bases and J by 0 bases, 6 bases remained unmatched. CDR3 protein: CASSTGTGGSGANVLTF. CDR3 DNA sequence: TGTGCCAGCAGCACCGGGACAGGAGGCTCTGGGGCCAACGTCCTGACTTTC. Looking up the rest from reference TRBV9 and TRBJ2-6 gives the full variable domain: DSGVTQTPKHLITATGQRVTLRCSPRSGDLSVYWYQQSLDQGLQFLIQYYNGEERAKGNILERFSAQQFPDLHSELNLSSLELGDSALYFCASSTGTGGSGANVLTFGAGSRLTVL.

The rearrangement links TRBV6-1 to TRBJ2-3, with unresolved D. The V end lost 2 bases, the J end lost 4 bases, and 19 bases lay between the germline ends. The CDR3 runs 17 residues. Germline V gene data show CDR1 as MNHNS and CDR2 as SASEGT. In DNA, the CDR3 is TGTGCCAGCAGTGAATTTCGCGCTGGAGTGAGTCCAGATACGCAGTATTTT. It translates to CASSEFRAGVSPDTQYF.

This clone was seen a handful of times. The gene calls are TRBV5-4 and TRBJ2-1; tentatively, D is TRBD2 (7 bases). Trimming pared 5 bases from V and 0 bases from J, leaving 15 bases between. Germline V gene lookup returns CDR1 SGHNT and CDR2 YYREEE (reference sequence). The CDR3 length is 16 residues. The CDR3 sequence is CASSWGGASSYNEQFF. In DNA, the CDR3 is TGTGCCAGCAGTTGGGGGGGCGCCAGCTCCTACAATGAGCAGTTCTTC.

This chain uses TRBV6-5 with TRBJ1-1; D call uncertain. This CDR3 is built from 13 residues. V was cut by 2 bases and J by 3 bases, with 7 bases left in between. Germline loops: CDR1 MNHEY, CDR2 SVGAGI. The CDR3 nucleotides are TGTGCCAGCAGTTACGGACTGCACACTGAAGCTTTCTTT. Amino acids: CASSYGLHTEAFF.

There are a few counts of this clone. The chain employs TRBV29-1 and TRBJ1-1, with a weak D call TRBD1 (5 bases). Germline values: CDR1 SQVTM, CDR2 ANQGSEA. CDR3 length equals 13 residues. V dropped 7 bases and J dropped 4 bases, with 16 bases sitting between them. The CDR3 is CSAVGGVVTEAFF. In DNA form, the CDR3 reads TGCAGCGCCGTAGGAGGGGTGGTCACTGAAGCTTTCTTT.

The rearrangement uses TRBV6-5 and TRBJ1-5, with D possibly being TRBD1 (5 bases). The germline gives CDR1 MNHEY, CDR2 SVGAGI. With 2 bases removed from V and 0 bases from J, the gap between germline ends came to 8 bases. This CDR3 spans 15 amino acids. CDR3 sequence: CASSYRDASNQPQHF. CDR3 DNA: TGTGCCAGCAGTTACCGGGACGCTAGCAATCAGCCCCAGCATTTT.

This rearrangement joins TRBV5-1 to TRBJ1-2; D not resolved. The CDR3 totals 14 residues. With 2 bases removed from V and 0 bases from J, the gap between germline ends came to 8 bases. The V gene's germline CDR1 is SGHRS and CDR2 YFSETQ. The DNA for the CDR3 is TGCGCCAGCAGCTTTACCAGTACTAACTATGGCTACACCTTC. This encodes CASSFTSTNYGYTF.

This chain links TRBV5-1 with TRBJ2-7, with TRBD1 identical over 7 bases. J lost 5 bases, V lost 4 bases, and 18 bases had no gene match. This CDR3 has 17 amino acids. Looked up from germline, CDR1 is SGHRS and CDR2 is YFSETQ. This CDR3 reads CASSVVPPGGTIHEQYF. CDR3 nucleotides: TGCGCCAGCAGCGTTGTCCCCCCAGGGGGAACGATCCACGAGCAGTACTTC.

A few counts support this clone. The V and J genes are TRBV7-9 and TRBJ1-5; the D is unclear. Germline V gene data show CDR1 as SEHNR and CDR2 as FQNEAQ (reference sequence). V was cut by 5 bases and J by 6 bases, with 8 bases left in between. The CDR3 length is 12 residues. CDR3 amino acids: CASSRLFQPQHF. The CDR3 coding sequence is TGTGCCAGCAGCCGATTGTTTCAGCCCCAGCATTTT. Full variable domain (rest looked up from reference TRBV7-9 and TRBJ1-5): DTGVSQNPRHKITKRGQNVTFRCDPISEHNRLYWYRQTLGQGPEFLTYFQNEAQLEKSRLLSDRFSAERPKGSFSTLEIQRTEQGDSAMYLCASSRLFQPQHFGDGTRLSIL.

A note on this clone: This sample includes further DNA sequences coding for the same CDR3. The CDR3: CASRGQGYNEQFF. The CDR3 nucleotides read TGTGCCAGCAGAGGACAGGGTTACAATGAGCAGTTCTTC. The chain couples TRBV28 to TRBJ2-1; 8 bases map to TRBD1. The V gene's germline CDR1 is MDHEN and CDR2 SYDVKM. CDR3 length: 13 amino acids. The ends lost 6 bases at V and 4 bases at J; junction bases unmatched: 2.

The CDR3 region is CASSYSKPGANVLTF. The CDR3 DNA is TGTGCCAGCAGTTACTCGAAACCTGGGGCCAACGTCCTGACTTTC. The rearrangement joins TRBV6-5 to TRBJ2-6; no firm D call. Deletions cut 0 bases from V and 2 bases from J, with 5 bases between. Germline CDR1 is MNHEY and CDR2 is SVGAGI. This CDR3 spans 15 amino acids.

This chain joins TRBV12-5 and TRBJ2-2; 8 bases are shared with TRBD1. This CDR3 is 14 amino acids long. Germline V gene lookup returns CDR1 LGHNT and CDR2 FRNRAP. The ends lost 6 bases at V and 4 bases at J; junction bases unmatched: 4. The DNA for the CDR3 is TGTGCTAGTGGAAGGACAGGGACCACCGGGGAGCTGTTTTTT. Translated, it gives CASGRTGTTGELFF.

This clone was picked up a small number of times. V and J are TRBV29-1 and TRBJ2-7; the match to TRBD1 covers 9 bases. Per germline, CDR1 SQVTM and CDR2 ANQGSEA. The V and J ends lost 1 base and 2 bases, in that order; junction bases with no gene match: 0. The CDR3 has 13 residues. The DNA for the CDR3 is TGCAGCGTTGAAGGGACAGGGGCCTACGAGCAGTACTTC. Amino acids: CSVEGTGAYEQYF.

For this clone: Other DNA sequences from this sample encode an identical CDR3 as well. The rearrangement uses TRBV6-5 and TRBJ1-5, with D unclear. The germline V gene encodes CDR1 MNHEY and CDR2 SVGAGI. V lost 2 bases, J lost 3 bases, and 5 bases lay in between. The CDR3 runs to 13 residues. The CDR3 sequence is CASSYRDNQPQHF. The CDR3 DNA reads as TGTGCCAGCAGTTACAGGGACAATCAGCCCCAGCATTTT.

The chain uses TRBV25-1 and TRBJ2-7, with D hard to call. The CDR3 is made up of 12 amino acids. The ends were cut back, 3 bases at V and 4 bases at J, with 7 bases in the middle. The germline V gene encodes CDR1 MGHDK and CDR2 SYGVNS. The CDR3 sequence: CASSDLTYEQYF. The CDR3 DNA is TGTGCCAGCAGTGATTTAACTTACGAGCAGTACTTC.

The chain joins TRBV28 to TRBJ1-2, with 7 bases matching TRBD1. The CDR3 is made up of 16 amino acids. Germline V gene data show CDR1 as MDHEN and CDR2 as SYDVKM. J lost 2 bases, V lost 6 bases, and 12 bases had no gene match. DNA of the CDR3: TGTGCCAGCAGGTCAGGGGGGACAGTAAGAAACTATGGCTACACCTTC. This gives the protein CASRSGGTVRNYGYTF.

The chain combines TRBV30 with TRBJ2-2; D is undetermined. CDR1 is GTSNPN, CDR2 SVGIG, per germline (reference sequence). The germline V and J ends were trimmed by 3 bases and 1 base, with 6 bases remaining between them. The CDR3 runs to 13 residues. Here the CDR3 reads CAWSPMNTGELFF. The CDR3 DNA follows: TGTGCCTGGAGCCCCATGAACACCGGGGAGCTGTTTTTT.

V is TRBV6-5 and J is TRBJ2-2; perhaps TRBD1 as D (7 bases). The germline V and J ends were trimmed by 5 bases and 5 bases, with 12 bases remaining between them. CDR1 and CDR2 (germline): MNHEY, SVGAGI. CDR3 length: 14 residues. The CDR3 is CASSAGQKTGELFF. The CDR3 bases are TGTGCCAGCAGTGCGGGACAGAAGACCGGGGAGCTGTTTTTT.

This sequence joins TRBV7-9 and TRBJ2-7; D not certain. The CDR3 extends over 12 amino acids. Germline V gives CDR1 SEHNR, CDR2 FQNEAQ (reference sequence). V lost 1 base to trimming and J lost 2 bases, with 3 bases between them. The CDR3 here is CASSLDPYEQYF. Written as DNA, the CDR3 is TGTGCCAGCAGCTTAGACCCCTACGAGCAGTACTTC.

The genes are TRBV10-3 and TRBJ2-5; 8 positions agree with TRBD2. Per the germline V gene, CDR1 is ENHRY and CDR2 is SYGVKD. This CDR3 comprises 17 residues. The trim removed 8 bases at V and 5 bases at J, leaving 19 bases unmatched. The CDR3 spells CAIPSRGGGKGWETQYF. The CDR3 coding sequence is TGTGCCATCCCCTCGCGCGGCGGGGGGAAAGGATGGGAGACCCAGTACTTC.